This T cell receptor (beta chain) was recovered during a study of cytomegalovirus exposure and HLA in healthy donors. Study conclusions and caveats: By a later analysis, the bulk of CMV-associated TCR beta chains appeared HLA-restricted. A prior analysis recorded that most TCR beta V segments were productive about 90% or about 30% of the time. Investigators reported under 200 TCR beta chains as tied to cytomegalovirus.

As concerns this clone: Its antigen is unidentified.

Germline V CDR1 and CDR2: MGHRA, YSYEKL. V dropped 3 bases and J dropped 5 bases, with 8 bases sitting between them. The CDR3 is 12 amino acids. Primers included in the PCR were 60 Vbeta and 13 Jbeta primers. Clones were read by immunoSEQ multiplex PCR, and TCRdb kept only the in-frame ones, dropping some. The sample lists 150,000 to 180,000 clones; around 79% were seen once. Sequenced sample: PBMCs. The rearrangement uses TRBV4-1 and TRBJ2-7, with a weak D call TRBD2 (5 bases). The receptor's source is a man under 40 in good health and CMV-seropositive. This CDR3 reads CASSQRTDEQYF. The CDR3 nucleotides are TGCGCCAGCAGCCAGAGGACTGACGAGCAGTACTTC.